This T cell receptor (beta chain) stems from a study of PD-1 blockade in classical Hodgkin lymphoma (TCRdb year 2020). Concerning the study at large: Nivolumab dosing was 3 mg/kg intravenously every 2 weeks, continuing until either disease progression or unacceptable toxicity. To define a peripheral blood immune signature of response to PD-1 blockade in classical Hodgkin lymphoma, the study combined TCR beta sequencing with CyTOF. Results the study describes overall, beyond this receptor: The study covered only a single clinical trial cohort, and the causes of the repertoire differences, possibly disease activity or prior therapy, were still not defined. A significant rise by C4D1 was seen in CD4+ but not CD8+ TCR diversity (p=0.0027 vs p=0.16), with the rise being most apparent in complete responders (p=0.02). Baseline TCR diversity was reported to be lower in newly diagnosed patients than in healthy donors and to be lower still in relapsed/refractory patients. Trial patients achieving complete response had baseline diversity similar to newly diagnosed patients, whereas partial responders and progressors had significantly lower diversity. Lower diversity was seen in patients whose nivolumab began less than 1 year after ASCT, and these patients were left out of later analyses so that immune reconstitution would not confound the results.

Genomic DNA was isolated using the Qiagen DNeasy kit from unsorted PBMCs as well as from negatively selected CD4+ and CD8+ fractions. Using primers that anneal to V and J segments, immunoSEQ multiplex PCR amplified the TCR beta CDR3 regions. A synthetic immune receptor repertoire was used to minimize amplification bias, and any remaining bias was removed computationally after sequencing. Concerning the study's data processing: Custom Python scripts were used to quantify repertoire diversity as the Shannon entropy index. Unsorted, CD4+ and CD8+ repertoires were analyzed separately, except for combined analyses in which CD4+ and CD8+ sequences were merged in silico. Clonal expansion was defined as at least a 2-fold frequency increase after treatment relative to C1D1, with a pseudocount of 0.5 for undetected baseline clones. Clones with 0 or 1 copy at C1D1 were classified as singleton clones, and clones with 2 or more copies were classified as non-singleton clones. Clones expanded in unsorted samples were assigned a CD4+, CD8+ or unknown annotation through matching of protein sequences in sorted samples from the same patient. Wilcoxon tests on paired samples were used to test changes in diversity from C1D1 to C4D1. TCRdb re-hosts the immuneACCESS table, in-frame sequences only. Its copies lack some clones; in the studies checked, an unresolved V gene accounts for under half of them, and the cause for the rest is not known. D and trimming come from the DNA, and the V and J calls and clone size come from that table. This sample gives tens of thousands of clones in total; 77% of them show up just once. The top ten hold over 7.5% of the sample.

Per the germline V gene, SNHLY is the CDR1 and FYNNEI is the CDR2. V loses 6 bases at its end and J loses 4 bases; junction bases beyond the gene matches: 12. CDR3 length: 17 amino acids, cysteine to phenylalanine. Just CDR3 DNA is preserved here, 51 bases in frame from base 1. Taking its sample share into account, this clone is medium-sized (0.01 to 0.1%). What this receptor recognizes is not known. No clone much larger than this one lies a single base away; base qualities are absent. The sample's time point label, decoded: cycle 4 day 1 (C4D1), after more than five weeks of nivolumab. All trial patients had relapsed after autologous stem cell transplantation, with cohorts A, B and C differing in prior brentuximab vedotin exposure. A total of over 50 patients with relapsed/refractory classical Hodgkin lymphoma made up the trial cohort, and each patient's best overall response was complete response, partial response or progressive disease. Single-agent nivolumab was administered to trial patients in the multi-cohort phase II CheckMate 205 trial. Best overall response was determined by an independent review committee according to the 2007 International Working Group response criteria. Trial PBMCs were collected immediately before nivolumab initiation (C1D1) and during therapy at cycle 2 day 1 and cycle 4 day 1. Peripheral blood was collected in 8 mL Vacutainer Cell Preparation Tubes, from which PBMCs were isolated by centrifugation and then cryopreserved.

The chain couples TRBV2 to TRBJ2-2; TRBD1 aligns with 9 central bases. The sequence was obtained from a human donor with classical Hodgkin lymphoma. Sequencing was performed on peripheral blood mononuclear cells (PBMCs), taken before the fourth cycle of nivolumab. CDR3 reads: CASSHPQGARSTGELFF. DNA sequence: TGTGCCAGCAGCCACCCACAGGGGGCGCGAAGCACCGGGGAGCTGTTTTTT.